The 10 T cell receptor beta chains presented below share a single source sample, sequenced in a study of blood T cell repertoires in COVID-19. The table came from immunoSEQ multiplex PCR; TCRdb's copy has only in-frame clones and leaves some out. The sample has roughly 260,000 clones; under 90% are singletons. The sequenced sample consisted of PBMCs or T cells enriched from blood (not recorded which). The receptor source for this set is a woman between 40 and 50 years old who had been exposed to COVID-19.

This clone showed up just once. This chain joins TRBV11-2 and TRBJ1-1; 7 bases are shared with TRBD1. The CDR3 is made up of 16 amino acids. The germline gives CDR1 SGHAT, CDR2 FQNNGV. V lost 3 bases to trimming and J lost 11 bases; unmatched junction nucleotides: 18. The CDR3 nucleotides are TGTGCCAGCAGCTTCCCCGGGACAGTTTCGGTCCCCGGGGCTTTCTTT. Protein sequence: CASSFPGTVSVPGAFF.

V usage is TRBV18 and J usage is TRBJ1-1; TRBD1 agrees at 7 bases. With 3 bases clipped from V and 8 bases from J, the junction kept 6 bases outside the gene matches. Germline V gene data show CDR1 as KGHSH and CDR2 as LQKENI. The CDR3 runs 13 residues. CDR3 protein: CASSPGTAFEAFF. Here the CDR3 DNA reads TGTGCCAGCTCACCCGGGACAGCCTTCGAAGCTTTCTTT.

CDR3 DNA sequence: TGTGCCAGCAGACAGGGGAATCAGCCCCAGCATTTT. Its protein product is CASRQGNQPQHF. The rearrangement uses TRBV7-9 and TRBJ1-5, with TRBD1 identical over 7 bases. The junction had 0 bases not matched to a gene; V was cut back by 6 bases and J by 4 bases. Germline V gives CDR1 SEHNR, CDR2 FQNEAQ (reference sequence). This CDR3 has 12 residues.

This chain uses TRBV5-4 with TRBJ1-5; 7 bases map to TRBD1. This CDR3 contains 15 residues. Germline trimming cut 2 bases from V and 2 bases from J; bases unmatched to any gene: 4. Germline V CDR1 and CDR2: SGHNT, YYREEE (reference sequence). In DNA form, the CDR3 reads TGTGCCAGCAGCTTAATTCAGGGGGGCAATCAGCCCCAGCATTTT. Translating gives CASSLIQGGNQPQHF.

J is TRBJ1-3 and V is TRBV7-2; 8 positions agree with TRBD1. Trimming cost V 2 bases and J 4 bases; bases outside gene matches: 16. The CDR3 loop spans 19 amino acids. Looked up from germline, CDR1 is SGHTA and CDR2 is FQGNSA. The CDR3 sequence: CASSLRNPSGQGGGNTIYF. The CDR3 nucleotides read TGTGCCAGCAGCTTAAGGAACCCCTCAGGACAGGGAGGAGGAAACACCATATATTTT.

The chain uses TRBV7-9 and TRBJ2-3; no clear D. The CDR3 totals 17 residues. Trimming removed 5 bases at V and 4 bases at J, with 22 bases between. CDR1 is SEHNR, CDR2 FQNEAQ, per germline (reference sequence). CDR3 sequence reads: CASSVRRSRTLPDTQYF. The DNA for the CDR3 is TGTGCCAGCAGCGTGCGGCGGAGTCGAACCCTCCCAGATACGCAGTATTTT.

This chain uses TRBV28 with TRBJ2-3; 13 positions match TRBD2. The V and J ends lost 4 bases and 3 bases, in that order; junction bases with no gene match: 4. The CDR3 has 16 residues. Germline lookup yields CDR1 MDHEN and CDR2 SYDVKM. CDR3 nucleotide sequence: TGTGCCAGCAGTTCCGGACTAGCGGGGGAAACAGATACGCAGTATTTT. Translation: CASSSGLAGETDTQYF. Full variable domain (missing parts from reference TRBV28 and TRBJ2-3): DVKVTQSSRYLVKRTGEKVFLECVQDMDHENMFWYRQDPGLGLRLIYFSYDVKMKEKGDIPEGYSVSREKKERFSLILESASTNQTSMYLCASSSGLAGETDTQYFGPGTRLTVL.

This clone was counted once. The rearrangement links TRBV30 to TRBJ2-2, with 7 bases lining up with TRBD2. Germline V gene sequence: CDR1 GTSNPN, CDR2 SVGIG (reference sequence). J gave up 7 bases and V 8 bases, and 10 bases lay outside the gene matches. The CDR3 extends over 13 amino acids. The CDR3 spells CAGITGGYGELFF. The CDR3 nucleotides read TGTGCCGGGATTACCGGGGGGTACGGGGAGCTGTTTTTT.

J is TRBJ1-1 and V is TRBV7-3, with D tentatively TRBD1 (5 bases). The CDR3 loop spans 14 amino acids. The V gene lost 4 bases and the J gene lost 4 bases, with 13 bases spanning the gap. Germline CDR1 is SGHTA and CDR2 is FQGTGA. The DNA of the CDR3 is TGTGCCAGCAGCTCCGCAGGGCTGTCCACTGAAGCTTTCTTT. Residues: CASSSAGLSTEAFF.

The rearrangement uses TRBV19 and TRBJ1-5; the D gene is possibly TRBD1 (5 bases). The germline CDR1 and CDR2 sequences are LNHDA and SQIVND (reference sequence). V dropped 0 bases and J dropped 6 bases, with 12 bases sitting between them. This CDR3 region has 15 residues. CDR3 bases: TGTGCCAGTAGTATAGAGGGGGGAGGAGGTCAGCCCCAGCATTTT. Amino acid sequence: CASSIEGGGGQPQHF.